The rows below give T cell receptor beta chains drawn from one sample of a study of CD8+CD57+ T cells in acquired aplastic anemia. TCRdb re-called the reads with MiXCR, one entry per CDR3 protein. The sample yields some 120,000 distinct CDR3 sequences, 55% to 60% seen once. The sample consisted of sorted CD4+, CD8+, or CD8+CD57+ T cells (not recorded which) from PBMCs. Receptors were obtained from a human donor with aplastic anemia. Both conserved end residues are part of each CDR3. D genes are given only for firm matches. Clone sizes are given selectively: once, few, many, or a class where the clone is expanded.

TRBJ2-5	-	TRBV20-1	few	TGCAGTGCAAGCCGGGGGTACCAAGAGACCCAGTACTTC	CSASRGYQETQYF
TRBJ2-6	-	TRBV2	-	TGTGCCAGTCTAGACAGGTTGGGGGCCAACGTCCTGACTTTC	CASLDRLGANVLTF
TRBJ2-3	TRBD2	TRBV10-2	-	TGCGCCAGCACTTTCGGAGCCGCGTCGGGGGGTACGCAGTATTTT	CASTFGAASGGTQYF
TRBJ2-5	-	TRBV2	-	TGTGCCAGCTATTCCAGGGGCCAAGAGACCCAGTACTTC	CASYSRGQETQYF
TRBJ2-3	TRBD1	TRBV25-1	-	TGTGCCAGCAGACCGACAGGGGAAGGCACAGATACGCAGTATTTT	CASRPTGEGTDTQYF
TRBJ2-7	TRBD2	TRBV10-3	-	TGTGCCATCCTCGGGGGGGCAGGTGAGCAGTACTTC	CAILGGAGEQYF
TRBJ2-1	-	TRBV20-1	-	TGCAGTGCGCGCCGAACCTACAATGAGCAGTTCTTC	CSARRTYNEQFF
TRBJ2-3	TRBD1	TRBV13	-	TGTGCCAGCAGCCAGAGGGACAGGGGCACAGATACGCAGTATTTT	CASSQRDRGTDTQYF
TRBJ2-5	-	TRBV5-1	-	TGCGCCAGCAGCTTGGCCGGGGGCATGGAGACCCAGTACTTC	CASSLAGGMETQYF
TRBJ2-7	TRBD1	TRBV6-5	few	TGTGCCAGCAGTTGGGACAGGGGCCACGAGCAGTACTTC	CASSWDRGHEQYF
TRBJ2-7	-	TRBV7-8	-	TGTGCCAGCAGCCACGGAGGGGGCTCAGACGAGCAGTACTTC	CASSHGGGSDEQYF